The clone carrying this T cell receptor beta chain was observed a handful of times. Its target is not known. MiXCR, run by TCRdb on the reads, gives a single entry per CDR3 protein. Of a few hundred thousand distinct CDR3 sequences listed, approximately 9.5% are singletons. This specimen belongs to a study of T cell repertoires in cytomegalovirus infection. Findings and caveats of the study: Cumulative public TCR beta family frequency identified CMV carriers with the relevant HLA.

The trim removed 6 bases at V and 4 bases at J, leaving 8 bases unmatched. Germline V CDR1 and CDR2: MNHEY, SMNVEV (reference sequence). The CDR3 runs 14 residues. The chain joins TRBV27 to TRBJ1-1; 7 bases agree with TRBD1. This sequence originates from a human donor in good health (CMV status not recorded). Some clones in this sample may be carry-over from other donors' samples. The sequencing sample was made of PBMCs. The CDR3 reads CASSLGGSGTEAFF. The CDR3 region has the DNA TGTGCCAGCAGCTTAGGGGGCTCGGGCACTGAAGCTTTCTTT.